The source of this TCR beta chain is a study of T cell changes during pregnancy in multiple sclerosis. Generated by immunoSEQ multiplex PCR, the TCRdb table keeps only in-frame clones and is missing some. The profile shows 100,000 to 150,000 clones, 85% to 95% of them singletons. This CDR3 spans 14 amino acids. Germline CDR1 and CDR2: LNHDA and SQIVND (reference sequence). V trimming: 7 bases; J trimming: 5 bases; junction bases outside the gene matches: 8. This chain joins TRBV19 and TRBJ1-1; TRBD1 aligns across 9 bases. The sequences come from peripheral blood, collected before pregnancy. This receptor was taken from a female donor with multiple sclerosis, enrolled in a pregnancy study. In DNA, the CDR3 is TGTGCCAGTACCCGGACAGGGGAAAGAACTGAAGCTTTCTTT. Its protein is CASTRTGERTEAFF. Combining the CDR3 with reference TRBV19 and TRBJ1-1 gives the whole variable domain DGGITQSPKYLFRKEGQNVTLSCEQNLNHDAMYWYRQDPGQGLRLIYYSQIVNDFQKGDIAEGYSVSREKKESFPLTVTSAQKNPTAFYLCASTRTGERTEAFFGQGTRLTVV.